Below, 24 T cell receptor beta chains from the same sample are listed, as sequenced in a study of blood T cell repertoires in COVID-19. Here immunoSEQ multiplex PCR was the method, and the copy in TCRdb shows in-frame clones only, minus some. Of 200,000 to 250,000 clones in the sample, about 93% are singletons; the top ten hold around 0.84%. What was sequenced was peripheral blood. These receptors originate from a man aged 55-75 years with COVID-19, enrolled during active disease.

This sequence joins TRBV6-5 and TRBJ2-3; the D gene is possibly TRBD2 (7 bases). This CDR3 is 16 amino acids long. Deletions cut 0 bases from V and 3 bases from J, with 13 bases between. CDR1 MNHEY and CDR2 SVGAGI come from the germline V gene. This CDR3 is CASSYSRGGYTDTQYF. In DNA form, the CDR3 reads TGTGCCAGCAGTTACTCGAGGGGGGGCTATACAGATACGCAGTATTTT.

This chain uses TRBV5-1 with TRBJ1-1, with 7 bases that match TRBD1. The germline CDR1 and CDR2 sequences are SGHRS and YFSETQ. CDR3 length equals 15 residues. Trimming removed 3 bases from V and 3 bases from J; junction bases left unmatched: 8. CDR3 DNA sequence: TGCGCCAGCAGCTCCACTACAGGGGCAGACACTGAAGCTTTCTTT. This translates into CASSSTTGADTEAFF.

The CDR3 DNA reads as TGTGCCAGCAGTTACTCGAGTGGGGGCGCCGCCACTGAAGCTTTCTTT. This codes for CASSYSSGGAATEAFF. This chain connects TRBV6-5 to TRBJ1-1; TRBD1 might be the D (6 bases). Between the trimmed V and J ends, which lost 0 bases and 4 bases, there was a span of 15 bases. Germline values: CDR1 MNHEY, CDR2 SVGAGI. CDR3 length: 16 residues.

The V call is TRBV2, the J call TRBJ1-2; TRBD1 agrees at 7 bases. The CDR3 sequence is 14 residues long. CDR1 SNHLY and CDR2 FYNNEI come from the germline V gene. Trimming at V came to 6 bases and at J to 5 bases, leaving 9 bases not matched to a gene. CDR3 region: CASRQGDGGYGYTF. The CDR3 nucleotides are TGTGCCAGCAGGCAGGGGGATGGAGGGTATGGCTACACCTTC.

This clone was seen only a few times. This chain connects TRBV2 to TRBJ1-5; maybe TRBD1 (5 bases). CDR3 length equals 15 residues. Trimming left V 3 bases short and J 0 bases short, with 9 bases between. Germline lookup yields CDR1 SNHLY and CDR2 FYNNEI. CDR3 sequence: CASSEAGHSNQPQHF. The CDR3, as DNA: TGTGCCAGCAGTGAGGCTGGACATAGCAATCAGCCCCAGCATTTT. Supplemented by reference TRBV2 and TRBJ1-5, the full variable domain reads EPEVTQTPSHQVTQMGQEVILRCVPISNHLYFYWYRQILGQKVEFLVSFYNNEISEKSEIFDDQFSVERPDGSNFTLKIRSTKLEDSAMYFCASSEAGHSNQPQHFGDGTRLSIL.

On this clone: Other nucleotide sequences from this sample produce the same CDR3. This rearrangement joins TRBV7-3 to TRBJ2-1, with 12 bases fitting TRBD2. The CDR3 sequence is 15 residues long. The germline gives CDR1 SGHTA, CDR2 FQGTGA. V was clipped by 4 bases and J by 8 bases; unmatched bases: 6. The DNA for the CDR3 is TGTGCCAGCAGCTCCCTAGCGGGGGGGCGGCATGAGCAGTTCTTC. Translated, it gives CASSSLAGGRHEQFF. The full variable domain, rest sourced from reference TRBV7-3 and TRBJ2-1, is GAGVSQTPSNKVTEKGKYVELRCDPISGHTALYWYRQSLGQGPEFLIYFQGTGAADDSGLPNDRFFAVRPEGSVSTLKIQRTERGDSAVYLCASSSLAGGRHEQFFGPGTRLTVL.

This sequence joins TRBV7-8 and TRBJ2-2; D is unresolved. The V gene lost 0 bases and the J gene lost 3 bases, with 8 bases spanning the gap. This CDR3 has 15 residues. In germline, CDR1 is SGHVS, CDR2 FQNEAQ. CDR3 DNA: TGTGCCAGCAGCTTAGCGACAACAGACACCGGGGAGCTGTTTTTT. Protein product: CASSLATTDTGELFF.

In this sample, this clone turned up once. This chain uses TRBV20-1 with TRBJ2-7; D is undetermined. Trimming stripped 2 bases from V and 7 bases from J, with 9 bases between. This CDR3 has 11 residues. CDR1 is DFQATT and CDR2 is SNEGSKA in the germline V gene (reference sequence). The CDR3 spells CSARYSLEQYF. In DNA form, the CDR3 reads TGCAGTGCTAGATACTCCCTGGAGCAGTACTTC.

The chain links TRBV30 to TRBJ1-1, with TRBD1 matching 10 bases. This CDR3 contains 13 residues. The germline V gene encodes CDR1 GTSNPN and CDR2 SVGIG (reference sequence). V dropped 3 bases and J dropped 4; count of bases not matched to a gene: 2. The CDR3: CAWSRDRGTEAFF. The DNA of the CDR3 is TGTGCCTGGAGCAGGGACAGGGGCACTGAAGCTTTCTTT.

The rearrangement uses TRBV5-4 and TRBJ1-4, with D unresolved. V dropped 2 bases and J dropped 7 bases, with 15 bases sitting between them. The germline CDR1 and CDR2 sequences are SGHNT and YYREEE (reference sequence). The length of the CDR3 is 15 residues. This chain's CDR3 is CASSFGGRTLEKLFF. In DNA, the CDR3 is TGTGCCAGCAGCTTTGGAGGGAGAACTCTTGAAAAACTGTTTTTT.

The chain recombines TRBV7-8 with TRBJ2-2; 8 positions agree with TRBD1. Per the germline V gene, CDR1 is SGHVS and CDR2 is FQNEAQ. The CDR3 is 16 amino acids. With 8 bases clipped from V and 3 bases from J, the junction kept 11 bases outside the gene matches. The CDR3 protein is CASLPPGQDYTGELFF. As DNA, the CDR3 is TGTGCCAGCCTTCCACCGGGACAGGACTACACCGGGGAGCTGTTTTTT.

To note about this clone: This same CDR3 is encoded by further DNA sequences in the sample. This chain links TRBV6-1 with TRBJ2-7, with TRBD1 matching 11 bases. V lost 3 bases and J lost 3; bases outside the gene matches: 4. The CDR3 covers 15 residues. Germline-derived CDR1 and CDR2 are MNHNS and SASEGT. CDR3 region: CASSEAGTGGYEQYF. For the CDR3, the DNA is TGTGCCAGCAGTGAGGCCGGGACAGGGGGCTACGAGCAGTACTTC.

This clone was seen only a few times. The CDR3: CASSWGGRGTEAFF. CDR3 coding DNA: TGTGCCAGCAGTTGGGGGGGCAGGGGCACTGAAGCTTTCTTT. This chain joins TRBV28 and TRBJ1-1; D is possibly TRBD1 (6 bases). V was shortened by 4 bases and J by 4 bases, with 13 bases between the two germline ends. There are 14 residues in the CDR3. CDR1 is MDHEN, CDR2 SYDVKM, per germline.

V usage is TRBV15 and J usage is TRBJ1-4, with 7 bases lining up with TRBD1. J was trimmed by 4 bases and V by 8 bases; bases with no gene match: 4. Germline V gene sequence: CDR1 LNHNV, CDR2 YYDKDF (reference sequence). CDR3 length: 13 residues. In DNA form, the CDR3 reads TGTGCCACCTCTGACAGGGTTAATGAAAAACTGTTTTTT. Translated, it gives CATSDRVNEKLFF. The full variable domain, with the rest looked up from reference TRBV15 and TRBJ1-4, is DAMVIQNPRYQVTQFGKPVTLSCSQTLNHNVMYWYQQKSSQAPKLLFHYYDKDFNNEADTPDNFQSRRPNTSFCFLDIRSPGLGDTAMYLCATSDRVNEKLFFGSGTQLSVL.

V gene TRBV18 combines with J gene TRBJ1-5; D is uncertain. The CDR3 length is 15 residues. Germline V CDR1 and CDR2: KGHSH, LQKENI. V was pared by 6 bases and J by 3 bases, with 15 bases between. The CDR3 reads CASSLSGRDNQPQHF. The CDR3 nucleotides read TGTGCCAGCTCTCTAAGCGGGAGGGACAATCAGCCCCAGCATTTT.

This chain uses TRBV9 with TRBJ1-2, with D possibly being TRBD1 (6 bases). Trimming shortened V by 1 base and J by 4 bases, and 14 bases separated the two germline ends. The CDR3 length is 15 residues. CDR1 is SGDLS, CDR2 YYNGEE, per germline. DNA of the CDR3: TGTGCCAGCAGCGTACCGGGACAACGAATCTATGGCTACACCTTC. It specifies CASSVPGQRIYGYTF.

The chain joins TRBV5-5 to TRBJ2-1; D is perhaps TRBD2 (5 bases). This CDR3 has 16 amino acids. V lost 0 bases and J 8 bases, leaving 18 bases between the germline ends. Germline V gives CDR1 SGHKS, CDR2 YYEKEE (reference sequence). The CDR3 loop reads CASSLAGIVDSDEQFF. CDR3 DNA sequence: TGTGCCAGCAGCTTGGCCGGGATAGTGGACTCGGATGAGCAGTTCTTC. The full variable domain, with the rest looked up from reference TRBV5-5 and TRBJ2-1, is DAGVTQSPTHLIKTRGQQVTLRCSPISGHKSVSWYQQVLGQGPQFIFQYYEKEERGRGNFPDRFSARQFPNYSSELNVNALLLGDSALYLCASSLAGIVDSDEQFFGPGTRLTVL.

The rearrangement links TRBV5-8 to TRBJ1-4; TRBD1 aligns across 8 bases. The V gene end was trimmed by 4 bases and the J gene end by 0 bases; junction bases not matched to a gene: 5. This CDR3 is built from 16 residues. Germline lookup yields CDR1 SGHTS and CDR2 YDEGEE. The CDR3 DNA follows: TGTGCCAGCAGCAACGGACAGGGAGCAACTAATGAAAAACTGTTTTTT. Translation: CASSNGQGATNEKLFF.

The chain employs TRBV12-3 or TRBV12-4 and TRBJ1-2; TRBD1 matches at 9 bases. The CDR3 has 13 amino acids. The ends lost 5 bases at V and 6 bases at J; junction bases unmatched: 4. The CDR3 nucleotides read TGTGCCAGCAGTCCTAGACAGGGGGATGGCTACACCTTC. Translating it yields CASSPRQGDGYTF.

This chain uses TRBV11-2 with TRBJ2-7; D not resolved. Germline values: CDR1 SGHAT, CDR2 FQNNGV. CDR3 size: 15 residues. V lost 2 bases to trimming and J lost 6 bases, with 17 bases between them. As DNA, the CDR3 is TGTGCCAGCAGCTTAAGCCTGGAGCTTGGTATCGAGCAGTACTTC. Protein product: CASSLSLELGIEQYF.

There are a few counts of this clone. The chain couples TRBV2 to TRBJ2-1; 8 bases are a match to TRBD2. CDR1 SNHLY and CDR2 FYNNEI come from the germline V gene. CDR3 length equals 17 residues. Losses at the gene ends were 5 bases for V and 0 bases for J; bases not matched to a gene: 9. In DNA, the CDR3 is TGTGCCAGCAGTCAGTATTCAGCGGGAGTCTCCTACAATGAGCAGTTCTTC. It translates to CASSQYSAGVSYNEQFF.

The CDR3 loop reads CASSLVFRGHSNTEAFF. The CDR3 region has the DNA TGTGCCAGCAGCTTAGTCTTTCGAGGACACTCGAACACTGAAGCTTTCTTT. J is TRBJ1-1 and V is TRBV7-9; TRBD1 is a possible D gene (5 bases). This CDR3 is 17 amino acids long. Trimming took off 1 base at V and 1 base at J, with 16 bases between the two ends. Germline loops: CDR1 SEHNR, CDR2 FQNEAQ (reference sequence).

The chain joins TRBV19 to TRBJ1-5; tentative D call: TRBD1 (5 bases). The CDR3 covers 13 residues. The germline V and J ends were trimmed by 9 bases and 3 bases, with 12 bases remaining between them. Germline-derived CDR1 and CDR2 are LNHDA and SQIVND (reference sequence). This CDR3 reads CASATGLNQPQHF. The CDR3 region has the DNA TGTGCCAGCGCGACGGGACTCAATCAGCCCCAGCATTTT.

The chain links TRBV6-2 or TRBV6-3 to TRBJ2-3, with D possibly matching TRBD2 (6 bases). The CDR3 totals 18 residues. V shed 6 bases and J shed 0 bases, with 22 bases lying between them. Germline CDR1 reads MNHEY; CDR2 reads SVGEGT. The CDR3, as DNA: TGTGCCAGCAGCCCCTGGGGGGACGGCCATAATAGCACAGATACGCAGTATTTT. Translating it yields CASSPWGDGHNSTDTQYF.